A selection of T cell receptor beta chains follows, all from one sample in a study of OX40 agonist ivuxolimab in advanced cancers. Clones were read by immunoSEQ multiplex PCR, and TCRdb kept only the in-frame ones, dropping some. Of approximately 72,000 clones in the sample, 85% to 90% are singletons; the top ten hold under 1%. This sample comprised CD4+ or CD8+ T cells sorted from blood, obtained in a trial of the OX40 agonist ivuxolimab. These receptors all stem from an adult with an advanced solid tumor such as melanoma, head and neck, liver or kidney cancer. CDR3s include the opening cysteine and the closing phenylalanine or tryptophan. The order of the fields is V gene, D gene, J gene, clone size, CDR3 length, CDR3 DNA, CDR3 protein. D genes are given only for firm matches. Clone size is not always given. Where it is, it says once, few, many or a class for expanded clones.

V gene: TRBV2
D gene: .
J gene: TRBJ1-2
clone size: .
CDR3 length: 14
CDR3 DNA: TGTGCCAGCACCTCCTCCCAGGGCGGGATTGGCTACACCTTC
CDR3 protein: CASTSSQGGIGYTF

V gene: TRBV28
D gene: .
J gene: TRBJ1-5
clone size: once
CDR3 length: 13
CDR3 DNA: TGTGCCAGCAGTTTAGTGTTCCCAGCTTCCCAGCATTTT
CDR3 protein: CASSLVFPASQHF

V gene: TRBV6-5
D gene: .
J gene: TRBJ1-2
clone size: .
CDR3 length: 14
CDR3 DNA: TGTGCCAGCAGTTGGACACAGGGTTTCTATGGCTACACCTTC
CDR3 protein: CASSWTQGFYGYTF

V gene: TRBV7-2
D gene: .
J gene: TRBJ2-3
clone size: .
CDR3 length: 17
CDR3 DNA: TGTGCCAGCAGCTCACACGTTGGGTGGGCCGACACAGATACGCAGTATTTT
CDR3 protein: CASSSHVGWADTDTQYF

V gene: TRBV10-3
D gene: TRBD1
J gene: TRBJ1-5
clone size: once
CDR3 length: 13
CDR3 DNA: TGTGCCATCAGAATTGACAGGGATCAGCCCCAGCATTTT
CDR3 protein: CAIRIDRDQPQHF

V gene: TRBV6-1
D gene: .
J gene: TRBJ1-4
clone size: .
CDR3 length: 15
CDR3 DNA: TGTGCCAGCAGTGAACGGCTAGGGATGACTGAAAAACTGTTTTTT
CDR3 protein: CASSERLGMTEKLFF

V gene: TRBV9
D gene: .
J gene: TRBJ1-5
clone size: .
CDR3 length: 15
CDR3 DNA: TGTGCCAGCAGCGTCTCAGGGGTCGCGGATCAGCCCCAGCATTTT
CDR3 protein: CASSVSGVADQPQHF

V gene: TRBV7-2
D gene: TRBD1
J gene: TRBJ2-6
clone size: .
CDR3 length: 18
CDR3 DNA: TGTGCCAGCAGCCAAAACCGGGACAGGGTTTCTGGGGCCAACGTCCTGACTTTC
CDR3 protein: CASSQNRDRVSGANVLTF

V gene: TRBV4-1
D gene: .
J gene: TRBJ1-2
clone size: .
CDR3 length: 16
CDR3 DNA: TGCGCCAGCAGCCAAGGACCCAACAGGGAGAACTATGGCTACACCTTC
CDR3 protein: CASSQGPNRENYGYTF

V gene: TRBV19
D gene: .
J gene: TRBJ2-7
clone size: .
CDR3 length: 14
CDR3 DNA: TGTGCCAGTAGTATTATAGGGACCCGCTACGAGCAGTACTTC
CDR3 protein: CASSIIGTRYEQYF

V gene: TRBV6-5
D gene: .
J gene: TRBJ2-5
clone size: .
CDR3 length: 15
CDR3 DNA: TGTGCCAGCAGTTACTATAAGGGGGAAGAAGAGACCCAGTACTTC
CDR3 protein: CASSYYKGEEETQYF

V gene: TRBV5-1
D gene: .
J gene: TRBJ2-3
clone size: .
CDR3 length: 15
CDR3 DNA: TGCGCCAGCAGCTTGGTAGGGACAAAGGGAGATACGCAGTATTTT
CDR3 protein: CASSLVGTKGDTQYF

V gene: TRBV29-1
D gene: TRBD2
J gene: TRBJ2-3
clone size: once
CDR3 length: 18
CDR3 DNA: TGCAGCGTTAAACTGCATAGGACTAGCGGGATCGGCTCAGATACGCAGTATTTT
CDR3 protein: CSVKLHRTSGIGSDTQYF

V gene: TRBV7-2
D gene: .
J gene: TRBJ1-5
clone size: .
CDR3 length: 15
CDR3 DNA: TGTGCCAGCAGCTTATCTGGATTTATCAATCAGCCCCAGCATTTT
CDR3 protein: CASSLSGFINQPQHF

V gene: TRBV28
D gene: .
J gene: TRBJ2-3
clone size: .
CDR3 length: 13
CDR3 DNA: TGTGCCGGGGGCGAGTCCAGCACAGATACGCAGTATTTT
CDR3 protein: CAGGESSTDTQYF

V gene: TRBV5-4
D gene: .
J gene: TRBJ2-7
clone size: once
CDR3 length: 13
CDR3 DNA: TGTGCCAGCAGCTTGGGTCTCCACTACGAGCAGTACTTC
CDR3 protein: CASSLGLHYEQYF

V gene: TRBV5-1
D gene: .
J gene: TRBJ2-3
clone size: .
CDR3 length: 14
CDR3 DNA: TGCGCCAGCTGGCTAGGAGCTAGCACAGATACGCAGTATTTT
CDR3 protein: CASWLGASTDTQYF

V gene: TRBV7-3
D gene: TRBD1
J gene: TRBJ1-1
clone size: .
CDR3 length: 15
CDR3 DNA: TGTGCCAGCAGTACAGGGGGCGAGGGGAGCACTGAAGCTTTCTTT
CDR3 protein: CASSTGGEGSTEAFF

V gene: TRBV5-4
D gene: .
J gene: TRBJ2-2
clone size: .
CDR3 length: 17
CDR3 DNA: TGTGCCAGCAGTTCTGGACCCACGAATACGAACACCGGGGAGCTGTTTTTT
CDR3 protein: CASSSGPTNTNTGELFF

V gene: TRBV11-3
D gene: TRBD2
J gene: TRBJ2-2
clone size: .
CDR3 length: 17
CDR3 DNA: TGTGCCAGCAGCTTAGCTTTTAGCGGGGCCAACACCGGGGAGCTGTTTTTT
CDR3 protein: CASSLAFSGANTGELFF

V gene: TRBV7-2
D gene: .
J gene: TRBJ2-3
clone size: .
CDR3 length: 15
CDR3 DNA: TGTGCCAGCAGCCCCCTGGGGGCGGGAGTGCATACGCAGTATTTT
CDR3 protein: CASSPLGAGVHTQYF